The 9 T cell receptor beta chains below all came from one sample that was sequenced in a study of T-cell memory formation after mild COVID-19. TCRdb analysed the 5' RACE reads with MiXCR anew, one entry per CDR3 protein. The repertoire holds about 45,000 distinct CDR3 sequences, roughly 8% seen once, with approximately 1.5% in the top ten. Material for sequencing was PBMCs or a T cell subset sorted from them (not recorded which). These receptors were collected from a man in his late teens or twenties who had mild COVID-19 (a few samples of this study predate the infection). Cell type and time point are not known.

The chain recombines TRBV28 with TRBJ2-7; 9 nucleotides match TRBD1. CDR1 and CDR2 from the germline V gene are MDHEN and SYDVKM. This CDR3 is built from 13 residues. V shed 6 bases, J shed 7 bases, and the junction held 7 bases outside the gene matches. CDR3 in amino acids: CASRVTGGREQYV. The CDR3 DNA sequence: TGTGCCAGCAGAGTAACAGGGGGCCGAGAGCAGTACGTC.

The V and J genes are TRBV28 and TRBJ2-3, with no clear D. V was shortened by 2 bases and J by 0 bases, with 9 bases between the two germline ends. CDR1 MDHEN and CDR2 SYDVKM come from the germline V gene. There are 15 residues in the CDR3. The CDR3 bases are TGTGCCAGCAGTTTAGGGGTTTTTAGCACAGATACGCAGTATTTT. Encoded protein: CASSLGVFSTDTQYF.

This sequence joins TRBV12-3 or TRBV12-4 and TRBJ2-1; D call uncertain. The V end was cut by 3 bases, the J end by 5 bases, with 5 bases between. The CDR3 has 12 residues. The CDR3 nucleotides read TGTGCCAGCAGTTTTTTTCACAATGAGCAGTTCTTC. It codes for CASSFFHNEQFF.

This clonotype was found a few times. The chain employs TRBV10-3 and TRBJ1-1, with unresolved D. Germline loops: CDR1 ENHRY, CDR2 SYGVKD. There are 15 residues in the CDR3. The V end lost 7 bases, the J end lost 3 bases, and 18 bases lay between the germline ends. CDR3 coding DNA: TGTGCCATCATAGCCTCTGGTGGCAGTGACACTGAAGCTTTCTTT. It yields the protein CAIIASGGSDTEAFF.

This clonotype was observed a handful of times. The V gene is TRBV29-1, the J gene TRBJ2-3; 8 bases agree with TRBD2. Germline CDR1 and CDR2: SQVTM and ANQGSEA. Germline trimming cut 4 bases from V and 0 bases from J; bases unmatched to any gene: 3. The CDR3 has 14 amino acids. The CDR3 DNA sequence: TGCAGCGTTGCCGGGGGGGCTAGCACAGATACGCAGTATTTT. Translated: CSVAGGASTDTQYF.

This clonotype appeared many times. J is TRBJ2-5 and V is TRBV12-3 or TRBV12-4; 13 bases are shared with TRBD2. V was pared by 6 bases and J by 7 bases, with 8 bases of the junction left unmatched. The CDR3 has 15 amino acids. CDR3 coding DNA: TGTGCCAGCAGGATCACTAGCGGGGGGGCCGGGACCCAGTACTTC. It is translated as CASRITSGGAGTQYF.

This clonotype was detected only a few times. The DNA of the CDR3 is TGTGCCAGCAGCGAGGACGATGGGGGACAGGACTCCTACGAGCAGTACTTC. The encoded protein is CASSEDDGGQDSYEQYF. The chain carries TRBV9 and TRBJ2-7; 8 bases line up with TRBD1. V shed 3 bases and J 0 bases; nucleotides not matched to a gene: 11. This CDR3 is 17 amino acids long. CDR1 and CDR2 from the germline V gene are SGDLS and YYNGEE.

The genes are TRBV7-2 and TRBJ1-2; 9 positions match TRBD1. Losses at the gene ends were 5 bases for V and 8 bases for J; bases not matched to a gene: 6. Germline V gene data show CDR1 as SGHTA and CDR2 as FQGNSA. The CDR3 extends over 13 amino acids. DNA for the CDR3: TGTGCCAGCAGCGCTACAGGGGGCACAGGCTACACCTTC. The encoded protein is CASSATGGTGYTF.

This clonotype was recorded at least ten times. The rearrangement joins TRBV12-3 or TRBV12-4 to TRBJ2-7; TRBD1 agrees at 7 bases. The CDR3 consists of 14 residues. V shed 9 bases, J shed 5 bases, and the junction held 13 bases outside the gene matches. The CDR3, as DNA: TGTGCCAGATCTGACTCCGACAGGGCCAACGAGCAGTACGTC. Amino acid sequence: CARSDSDRANEQYV.